This T cell receptor (beta chain) is from a study of blood T cell repertoires in COVID-19 (dated by TCRdb to the early 2020s). For the wider study: Samples from collaborators originated in the United States, Italy and Spain and spanned both the acute and convalescent phases of COVID-19. The material from the prospective study consisted of cDNA or gDNA derived from T cells, B-cell-depleted T cells, or PBMCs. The dataset comprised deeply sampled blood TCRbeta repertoires from subjects exposed to, actively infected with, or recovered from COVID-19. The repertoires were released in a freely available public database meant as a resource for research on the immune response to SARS-CoV-2. Samples were obtained from the ongoing ImmuneRACE study (first 160 participants) and from approximately 1,200 subjects provided by 6 global collaborators. Sample metadata almost always included a de-identified subject ID, COVID-19 status, age in years and sex. Where available, HLA class I and class II types were obtained from metadata supplied by the sample provider rather than from assay-based typing.

Of note for this clone: Its antigen is not yet known. The input lacks base qualities; no much larger clone sits a single base away.

Participants in the prospective study were enrolled through a virtual design, were aged roughly 18 to 100 years, and lived in fewer than 30 United States geographic areas. In the prospective study, cohorts were assigned on the basis of participant-reported clinical history obtained from a screening survey and a study questionnaire. A participant counted as exposed if, within 2 weeks of entering the study, that participant had been in contact with someone who had a PCR-confirmed or clinician-diagnosed COVID-19 case. In the prospective study, whole blood, serum and a nasopharyngeal or oropharyngeal swab were collected from each participant by mobile phlebotomists. Additional blood draws and questionnaires over a 2-month period could optionally be provided by prospective study participants. Before DNA extraction, prospective study blood samples were shipped either frozen or at room temperature. TCRbeta CDR3 regions were amplified from genomic DNA by means of the immunoSEQ Assay, a bias-controlled multiplex PCR. Regarding the original processing steps: Within the assay, amplification of reference gene primers was used to estimate how many nucleated cells each sample contained. To quantify the absolute abundance of each unique TCRbeta CDR3 rearrangement, sequence reads were collapsed and filtered. For each sample, productive Simpson clonality was calculated by taking the square root of Simpson's diversity index across productive rearrangements. Here the immuneACCESS table is served through TCRdb, limited to in-frame sequences with V and J called. Missing clones are a known gap in these copies; in checked studies unresolved V genes cover under half, and the rest lacks a known reason. The V and J calls and clone size come from that table; D and trimming were worked out from the DNA. This sample lists nearly 250,000 clones; around 90% were detected once. Just over 0.85% of the sample goes to the ten largest clones.

Here is what the overall study found, with its caveats: The amount of clinical and demographic metadata varied by source and participant and was provided uncurated.

From cysteine to phenylalanine, the CDR3 is 16 amino acids long. The sequence is cut down to CDR3 DNA, 48 bases in frame from base 1. CDR1 and CDR2, per the germline V gene, are LGHNT and FRNRAP. At the junction V is shortened by 7 bases and J by 3 bases, with 18 bases in between. This sequence was found in a man aged 45-65 years who had been exposed to COVID-19. Specimen: PBMCs or T cells enriched from blood (not recorded which). The chain links TRBV12-5 with TRBJ1-4; TRBD1 is perhaps the D gene, given 6 matching bases. The encoded CDR3 is CASAFDRSYANEKLFF. The nucleotides read TGTGCTAGTGCCTTCGACAGGAGCTACGCTAATGAAAAACTGTTTTTT.